The sequence of this TCR beta chain was determined in a study of shared clonotypes between healthy human individuals. As to this clone: Its antigen is not known.

Broader study findings: Few donors restricted represented genetic and exposure-history diversity.

Sequencing was performed with immunoSEQ multiplex PCR; in TCRdb, only in-frame clones are kept and a portion is missing. The top ten hold around 15% of the sample, which has around 300,000 clones, more than 75% seen once. The CDR3 contains 13 residues. V shed 8 bases and J shed 8 bases, with 21 bases lying between them. Germline CDR1 SQVTM, CDR2 ANQGSEA. This receptor was identified in a man aged 18-30 years in good health. The chain employs TRBV29-1 and TRBJ1-2, with D maybe TRBD1 (6 bases). Material: memory CD8+ T cells sorted from blood. The subset was: CD45RO+ cells pooled with CCR7-negative TemRA cells. The CDR3 here is CSIFQRGRRGYTF. CDR3 DNA sequence: TGCAGCATTTTTCAACGGGGGCGGCGGGGCTACACCTTC.